These T cell receptor beta chains were read from a single sample in a study of T cells in narcolepsy. The protocol was immunoSEQ multiplex PCR, while the TCRdb copy is restricted to in-frame clones and leaves out a portion. The table includes approximately 24,000 clones, about 80% detected once. The sequenced sample consisted of CD45RA- memory CD4+ T cells from PBMCs. All receptors derive from a human donor with narcolepsy. CDR3s include the opening cysteine and the closing phenylalanine or tryptophan. Fields, in order: V gene, D gene, J gene, CDR3 protein. D genes are given only for firm matches.

>TRBV18|NA|TRBJ2-5
CASSQQRRETQYF
>TRBV9|NA|TRBJ1-1
CASSVGGGAGTEAFF
>TRBV11-3|NA|TRBJ2-5
CASSFRLTDEETQYF
>TRBV14|NA|TRBJ2-7
CASSQVGYYEQYF
>TRBV6-1|NA|TRBJ2-7
CASSDTAWVAAGYEQYF
>TRBV25-1|TRBD1|TRBJ1-3
CASSETLTGAGNTIYF
>TRBV19|TRBD1|TRBJ2-1
CASSKRQGWDEQFF
>TRBV5-8|NA|TRBJ1-1
CASSFRNTEAFF
>TRBV7-2|NA|TRBJ1-2
CASSLEPESGYTF
>TRBV7-8|NA|TRBJ1-4
CASSSQQGINEKLFF
>TRBV5-1|TRBD2|TRBJ2-7
CASLSGTGSYEQYF
>TRBV10-3|NA|TRBJ2-2
CAISGDAGELFF
>TRBV28|TRBD1|TRBJ1-2
CASWRTGGPGYTF
>TRBV29-1|TRBD1|TRBJ2-7
CSVEDPGQGAGYEQYF
>TRBV5-1|NA|TRBJ1-3
CASSLALRNTIYF
>TRBV5-1|TRBD2|TRBJ2-1
CASSILAEDYNEQFF
>TRBV11-2|NA|TRBJ1-1
CASSFYGMNTEAFF
>TRBV4-3|TRBD2|TRBJ2-3
CASSQGSGGITDTQYF
>TRBV30|TRBD2|TRBJ2-1
CAWSGKRGTNNEQFF
>TRBV28|TRBD2|TRBJ2-7
CATSQSGMYYEQYF
>TRBV9|TRBD1|TRBJ1-1
CASSLTGGTEAFF
>TRBV19|TRBD2|TRBJ2-3
CASSIGQRGPTDTQYF
>TRBV10-3|TRBD1|TRBJ1-2
CAISAQGKGYTF
>TRBV4-1|TRBD1|TRBJ2-5
CASSQDEGARETQYF
>TRBV11-2|NA|TRBJ2-2
CASSLDYPGELFF
>TRBV2|TRBD1|TRBJ1-2
CASSGQGASTF
>TRBV7-8|NA|TRBJ1-1
CASSNREGNTEAFF
>TRBV10-1|TRBD1|TRBJ2-3
CASSPSGQGGRDTQYF
>TRBV5-1|NA|TRBJ1-1
CASSLAPRQDPWRGTEAFF
>TRBV7-9|NA|TRBJ2-6
CASSFRRGLTGANVLTF
>TRBV11-2|NA|TRBJ2-1
CASSQRGGWNEQFF
>TRBV6-4|NA|TRBJ1-1
CASSEGQEAFF
>TRBV4-3|TRBD2|TRBJ2-3
CASSQVASGGVPGYF
>TRBV19|TRBD1|TRBJ2-7
CASSTSGTGSYEQYF
>TRBV6-1|NA|NA
CASSELQYEQYF
>TRBV28|NA|TRBJ2-7
CASSTVEQYF
>TRBV6-1|NA|TRBJ2-1
CASSLQVYNEQFF
>TRBV6-5|NA|TRBJ1-2
CATREADDYGYTF
>TRBV9|NA|TRBJ1-1
CASSVDGADTEAFF
>TRBV15|NA|TRBJ1-4
CATSRELTNEKLFF
>TRBV27|NA|TRBJ1-5
CASSQNNQPQHF